Sequencing of this T cell receptor beta chain was carried out in a study of blood T cell repertoires in COVID-19. In the study overall: Italy, Spain and the United States were the sources of the convalescent and acute COVID-19 samples. The analysed material was cDNA or gDNA that came from T cells, B-cell-depleted T cells, or PBMCs.

TCRdb keeps only in-frame clones here, not all; method: immunoSEQ multiplex PCR. Among around 85,000 clones listed, 85% to 90% were seen once. Enrollees, roughly 18 to 90 years old, lived in around 23 US areas. Assignment of participants to cohorts was predicated upon participant-reported clinical history. V lost 4 bases to trimming and J lost 4 bases; unmatched junction nucleotides: 13. This CDR3 region has 16 residues. Germline V gene lookup returns CDR1 SGDLS and CDR2 YYNGEE. This clonotype was obtained from a woman aged 45 to 65 with acute COVID-19. Sequenced: PBMCs or T cells enriched from blood (not recorded which). The V call is TRBV9, the J call TRBJ2-7; 8 positions match TRBD2. Here the CDR3 DNA reads TGTGCCAGCAGCTCGTTTCCCGGGACTAGTTCATACGAGCAGTACTTC. Translation gives CASSSFPGTSSYEQYF.